The 6 T cell receptor beta chains in this list originate from one sample, sequenced in a study of blood T cell repertoires in COVID-19. Data came from immunoSEQ multiplex PCR; TCRdb stores just in-frame clones and leaves some out. The sample includes 250,000 or so clones, about 87% seen only once; the top ten take 2.5% to 3.5%. The sample taken for sequencing was PBMCs or T cells enriched from blood (not recorded which). These receptors were collected from a woman aged 40 to 50 who had been exposed to COVID-19.

The chain has TRBV12-5 and TRBJ2-3; TRBD2 matches at 7 bases. V was clipped by 7 bases and J by 4 bases; unmatched bases: 8. CDR1 and CDR2 (germline): LGHNT, FRNRAP. The CDR3 loop spans 14 amino acids. The DNA for the CDR3 is TGTGCTAGTGCGGGAGGACCTCGAGCAGATACGCAGTATTTT. Its translation: CASAGGPRADTQYF.

The J gene is TRBJ2-5, the V gene TRBV18, with 9 bases aligning to TRBD2. CDR3 length equals 15 residues. V lost 1 base to trimming and J lost 3 bases; unmatched junction nucleotides: 3. Germline CDR1 KGHSH, CDR2 LQKENI. CDR3 protein: CASSPQRLAEETQYF. The DNA for the CDR3 is TGTGCCAGCTCACCACAAAGACTAGCGGAAGAGACCCAGTACTTC.

The V call is TRBV29-1, the J call TRBJ1-2, with D unresolved. There are 13 residues in the CDR3. Germline V gene sequence: CDR1 SQVTM, CDR2 ANQGSEA. V lost 6 bases, J lost 2 bases, and 13 bases lay in between. This chain's CDR3 is CSVVGGANYGYTF. The CDR3 DNA follows: TGCAGCGTCGTGGGAGGAGCCAACTATGGCTACACCTTC.

The chain recombines TRBV7-8 with TRBJ2-1; a possible D gene is TRBD2 (5 bases). Germline CDR1 reads SGHVS; CDR2 reads FQNEAQ. V was cut by 1 base and J by 7 bases, with 8 bases left in between. The CDR3 runs to 13 residues. CDR3 sequence reads: CASSLGTGNEQFF. Written as DNA, the CDR3 is TGTGCCAGCAGCTTAGGGACTGGAAATGAGCAGTTCTTC.

V and J are TRBV7-2 and TRBJ1-1, with D possibly matching TRBD1 (6 bases). V was clipped by 4 bases and J by 1 base, with 13 bases between them. This CDR3 comprises 15 residues. CDR1 is SGHTA and CDR2 is FQGNSA in the germline V gene. The DNA for the CDR3 is TGTGCCAGCAGCTCAAACGGACAGCGGAACACTGAAGCTTTCTTT. It specifies CASSSNGQRNTEAFF.

The chain has TRBV6-2 or TRBV6-3 and TRBJ2-3, with 13 bases that match TRBD2. Germline CDR1 is MNHEY and CDR2 is SVGEGT. CDR3 size: 17 residues. J gave up 2 bases and V 0 bases, and 2 bases lay outside the gene matches. Written as DNA, the CDR3 is TGTGCCAGCAGTTACTCGGGACTAGCGGGGATCACAGATACGCAGTATTTT. The encoded protein is CASSYSGLAGITDTQYF.